This T cell receptor beta chain was obtained from a study of spatial heterogeneity in lung cancer. Study information: For tumor regions, TCR transcript counts showed a strong correlation with a T cell module score derived from matched bulk RNA-seq. Study results and caveats: For expanded intratumoral alpha and beta TCRs, counts tracked tumor mutation counts.

This CDR3 is built from 15 residues. Germline trimming cut 2 bases from V and 6 bases from J; bases unmatched to any gene: 9. Germline CDR1 SEHNR, CDR2 FQNEAQ (reference sequence). The sample holds many counts of this clonotype. Its antigen is not known. Specified time point: sample taken at primary tumor resection. Using its own MiXCR run on the 5' RACE reads, TCRdb lists one record per CDR3 protein. Among about 10,000 distinct CDR3 sequences listed, 12% were seen once. The gene calls are TRBV7-9 and TRBJ1-1, with 7 bases aligning to TRBD1. This sample comprised lung tumor tissue, obtained at surgery. This receptor was identified in a male donor with early-stage non-small cell lung cancer. Written as DNA, the CDR3 is TGTGCCAGCAGCTTAATAGGCCAGGGGGGATCTGAAGCTTTCTTT. Its translation is CASSLIGQGGSEAFF.